The 13 T cell receptor beta chains below come from one sample, sequenced in a study of Graves' ophthalmopathy and Graves' hyperthyroidism. The study amplified TCR beta CDR3 regions using RNA transcripts. Investigators did first-round RT-PCR with HTBI primers, then second-round multiplex PCR. TCRdb re-derived calls from the multiplex PCR reads in MiXCR, one entry per CDR3 protein. This table holds about 390,000 distinct CDR3 sequences, 15% found once. The sequencing input was peripheral blood. The receptors here all came from a young woman with stable Graves' hyperthyroidism.

This clonotype is a singleton in its sample. The gene calls are TRBV28 and TRBJ2-7; TRBD2 is a possible D gene (6 bases). CDR1 and CDR2 from the germline V gene are MDHEN and SYDVKM. The V gene lost 7 bases and the J gene lost 3 bases, with 10 bases spanning the gap. The CDR3 has 12 residues. This chain's CDR3 is CASNFGGYEQYF. The CDR3 DNA is TGTGCCAGCAACTTCGGGGGCTACGAGCAGTACTTC.

This clonotype was seen ten or more times. As DNA, the CDR3 is TGTGCCAGCAGTGAATCCCCGGGATTGTCCACTGAAGCTTTCTTT. Encoded protein: CASSESPGLSTEAFF. V usage is TRBV25-1 and J usage is TRBJ1-1; the D is unclear. In germline, CDR1 is MGHDK, CDR2 SYGVNS. The CDR3 totals 15 residues. Trimming stripped 1 base from V and 4 bases from J, with 13 bases between.

The sample holds many counts of this clonotype. This chain uses TRBV6-1 with TRBJ1-2; the D gene is possibly TRBD1 (6 bases). The ends were cut back, 2 bases at V and 6 bases at J, with 10 bases in the middle. CDR1 is MNHNS and CDR2 is SASEGT in the germline V gene. This CDR3 contains 13 residues. The CDR3 bases are TGTGCCAGCAGTGAACACAGGGAGGATGGCTACACCTTC. Protein product: CASSEHREDGYTF.

This clonotype occurred a few times. The rearrangement links TRBV18 to TRBJ1-5; 8 positions match TRBD1. CDR1 and CDR2 (germline): KGHSH, LQKENI. The CDR3 extends over 13 amino acids. Losses at the gene ends were 5 bases for V and 6 bases for J; bases not matched to a gene: 3. CDR3 amino acids: CASSTDRGQPQHF. CDR3 DNA sequence: TGTGCCAGCTCAACCGACAGGGGTCAGCCCCAGCATTTT.

This clonotype was counted ten times or more. This sequence joins TRBV5-5 and TRBJ1-1, with D unclear. This CDR3 spans 12 amino acids. V lost 0 bases to trimming and J lost 6 bases, with 6 bases between them. The germline gives CDR1 SGHKS, CDR2 YYEKEE (reference sequence). CDR3 bases: TGTGCCAGCAGCTTGGTAAGACCTGAAGCTTTCTTT. Protein product: CASSLVRPEAFF.

At least ten counts were recorded for this clonotype. As DNA, the CDR3 is TGTGCCAGCAGGCACCTTGGGGGAAACATTCAGTACTTC. Protein sequence: CASRHLGGNIQYF. The V call is TRBV6-1, the J call TRBJ2-4; possibly TRBD1 or TRBD2 for D (5 bases each). The CDR3 totals 13 residues. V gave up 6 bases and J gave up 6 bases, with 12 bases separating them. The germline CDR1 and CDR2 sequences are MNHNS and SASEGT.

There are many counts of this clonotype. The chain uses TRBV6-5 and TRBJ2-7, with 9 nucleotides matching TRBD1. The CDR3 covers 15 residues. CDR1 is MNHEY and CDR2 is SVGAGI in the germline V gene. The ends lost 0 bases at V and 5 bases at J; junction bases unmatched: 5. The CDR3 spells CASSYSDRGSHEQYF. The CDR3 coding sequence is TGTGCCAGCAGTTACTCGGACAGGGGAAGCCACGAGCAGTACTTC.

This clonotype was seen many times. The chain recombines TRBV2 with TRBJ1-1; D not resolved. Trimming took off 7 bases at V and 2 bases at J, with 14 bases between the two ends. This CDR3 has 14 residues. The germline V gene has CDR1 SNHLY and CDR2 FYNNEI. The CDR3 loop is CASIPSNPNTEAFF. CDR3 DNA: TGTGCCAGCATCCCTTCGAACCCAAACACTGAAGCTTTCTTT.

The table lists this clonotype with a few counts. The V gene is TRBV6-1, the J gene TRBJ1-1; TRBD1 is a possible D gene (5 bases). The CDR3 runs to 13 residues. V lost 6 bases and J lost 6, with 14 bases in between. CDR1 MNHNS and CDR2 SASEGT come from the germline V gene. CDR3 DNA: TGTGCCAGCAGGCGAATGGGGGTGGCTGAAGCTTTCTTT. Residues: CASRRMGVAEAFF.

This sequence joins TRBV5-1 and TRBJ2-5; TRBD1 is a possible D gene (6 bases). The CDR3 has 14 amino acids. CDR1 and CDR2 from the germline V gene are SGHRS and YFSETQ. The germline V and J ends were trimmed by 3 bases and 4 bases, with 13 bases remaining between them. Here the CDR3 reads CASSYRAEAETQYF. The CDR3 nucleotides read TGCGCCAGCAGCTACAGGGCGGAGGCAGAGACCCAGTACTTC.

This chain's CDR3 is CSARGLLTGELFF. The DNA for the CDR3 is TGCAGTGCCAGGGGTCTCCTCACCGGGGAGCTGTTTTTT. The rearrangement links TRBV20-1 to TRBJ2-2; tentatively, D is TRBD1 (6 bases). V gave up 6 bases and J gave up 4 bases, with 12 bases separating them. Germline CDR1 is DFQATT and CDR2 is SNEGSKA (reference sequence). There are 13 residues in the CDR3.

The CDR3 loop reads CASSLVFAFTIYF. For the CDR3, the DNA is TGTGCCAGCAGCTTAGTGTTTGCTTTCACCATATATTTT. The J gene is TRBJ1-3, the V gene TRBV7-9; D is uncertain. The CDR3 loop spans 13 amino acids. Germline V gene sequence: CDR1 SEHNR, CDR2 FQNEAQ (reference sequence). V was clipped by 1 base and J by 9 bases, with 10 bases between them.

This clonotype was detected many times. This sequence joins TRBV5-1 and TRBJ1-1; 8 bases fit TRBD1. CDR1 is SGHRS and CDR2 is YFSETQ in the germline V gene. The CDR3 loop spans 17 amino acids. The trim removed 2 bases at V and 3 bases at J, leaving 12 bases unmatched. In DNA form, the CDR3 reads TGCGCCAGCAGCTTAGGACAGGGACGGTTTCGGGACACTGAAGCTTTCTTT. It encodes CASSLGQGRFRDTEAFF.